The text below deals with one TCR beta chain. The antigen is not known. The sample is drawn from a study of blood T cells in healthy people across ages. The CDR3 length is 13 residues. The V end was cut by 6 bases, the J end by 2 bases, with 14 bases between. The germline CDR1 and CDR2 sequences are DFQATT and SNEGSKA (reference sequence). Study-level findings and limits: Higher diversity and more naive CD4+ cells were features of long-lived donors, compared to aged donors.

For the second PCR, which ran for 7 to 11 cycles, a sample-barcoded 5' primer and a J-beta primer mix were used. A template-switch adaptor that had 12 random nucleotides put a tag on each cDNA molecule. One entry per CDR3 protein results from TCRdb running MiXCR on the 5' RACE reads. The profile shows approximately 2,000,000 distinct CDR3 sequences, about two fifths of them singletons. The source is a human donor in good health. The chain has TRBV20-1 and TRBJ2-7; no firm D call. Sequencing used blood. CDR3 in DNA: TGCAGTGCCCTAAACACCGTAACCTACGAGCAGTACTTC. Its protein is CSALNTVTYEQYF.